This TCR beta chain was recovered during a study of T cell responses to AZD1222 COVID-19 vaccine. This CDR3 has 12 residues. V lost 5 bases and J lost 2, with 7 bases in between. Germline CDR1 and CDR2: SEHNR and FQNEAQ (reference sequence). Whole-study results and caveats: The study sampled repertoires only after the peak T cell response. Clonal diversity was possibly underestimated; the donors were predominantly white British and more often female. Spike regions recognized by vaccine-associated CD4 TCRs spanned the protein, led by 160-218 and 743-854. Spike-specific TCR breadth and depth both grew after two AZD1222 doses.

This table comes from immunoSEQ multiplex PCR, and its TCRdb copy is limited to in-frame clones, with some not included. The sample includes around 200,000 clones, roughly 91% of them seen just once. This clone was picked up a small number of times. The antigen is not known. The clonotype originates from an adult who received the MenACWY meningococcal vaccine as a control. This chain connects TRBV7-9 to TRBJ2-7, with D possibly being TRBD1 (5 bases). Sequenced material: peripheral blood, taken 28 days after the second dose of the MenACWY control vaccine. CDR3 sequence: CASSEGAYEQYF. DNA of the CDR3: TGTGCCAGCAGCGAAGGGGCCTACGAGCAGTACTTC.